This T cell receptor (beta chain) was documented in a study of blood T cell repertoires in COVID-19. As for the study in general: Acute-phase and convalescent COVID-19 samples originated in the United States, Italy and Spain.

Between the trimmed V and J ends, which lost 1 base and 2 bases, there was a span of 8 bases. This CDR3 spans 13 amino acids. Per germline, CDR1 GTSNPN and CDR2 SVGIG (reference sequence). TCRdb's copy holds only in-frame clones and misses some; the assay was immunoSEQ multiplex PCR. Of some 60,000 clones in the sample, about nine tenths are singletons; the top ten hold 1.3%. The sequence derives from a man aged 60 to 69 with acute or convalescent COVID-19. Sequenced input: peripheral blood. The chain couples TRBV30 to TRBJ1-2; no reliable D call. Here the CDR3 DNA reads TGTGCCTGGAGTGGGGCGGGGAACTATGGCTACACCTTC. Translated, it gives CAWSGAGNYGYTF.